The 27 T cell receptor beta chains listed next were all sequenced from one sample in a study of blood T cell repertoires in COVID-19. The assay was immunoSEQ multiplex PCR, and TCRdb's table has in-frame clones only and misses some. The table shows approximately 250,000 clones, with approximately 80% occurring only once. Sequenced input: peripheral blood. The source of these receptors is a woman between 50 and 59 years old with acute or convalescent COVID-19.

V usage is TRBV6-1 and J usage is TRBJ1-5; 9 nucleotides agree with TRBD1. Trimming took 0 bases from V and 4 from J; bases not matched to a gene: 1. The V gene's germline CDR1 is MNHNS and CDR2 SASEGT. There are 15 residues in the CDR3. Written as DNA, the CDR3 is TGTGCCAGCAGTGAAGCCGGGACAGGGAATCAGCCCCAGCATTTT. Translating it yields CASSEAGTGNQPQHF.

The chain recombines TRBV2 with TRBJ2-1; 11 bases are a match to TRBD2. Germline CDR1 is SNHLY and CDR2 is FYNNEI. V gave up 6 bases and J gave up 4 bases; unmatched junction bases: 5. The CDR3 runs 15 residues. The CDR3 coding sequence is TGTGCCAGCAGGGTGACTAGCGGGGTTTACAATGAGCAGTTCTTC. It codes for CASRVTSGVYNEQFF.

The rearrangement uses TRBV7-8 and TRBJ2-3; TRBD2 matches 11 bases. J lost 4 bases, V lost 5 bases, and 8 bases had no gene match. From germline, CDR1 is SGHVS and CDR2 FQNEAQ. The CDR3 is made up of 16 amino acids. This CDR3 reads CASSLRTSGFPDTQYF. The CDR3, as DNA: TGTGCCAGCAGCCTCCGGACTAGCGGGTTTCCAGATACGCAGTATTTT.

This clone occurred once. Other DNA sequences of this sample code for an identical CDR3. The J gene is TRBJ1-5, the V gene TRBV3-1 (or the pseudogene TRBV3-2), with D maybe TRBD1 (5 bases). This CDR3 comprises 13 residues. Between the trimmed V and J ends, which lost 0 bases and 7 bases, there was a span of 7 bases. Per the germline V gene, CDR1 is LGHDT and CDR2 is YNNKEL (reference sequence). This CDR3 reads CASSQDREQPQHF. CDR3 nucleotides: TGTGCCAGCAGCCAAGACAGGGAACAGCCCCAGCATTTT.

This clone was observed a handful of times. The J gene is TRBJ1-5, the V gene TRBV4-1; TRBD1 agrees at 8 bases. Looked up from germline, CDR1 is MGHRA and CDR2 is YSYEKL. V trimming: 1 base; J trimming: 3 bases; junction bases outside the gene matches: 11. The CDR3 is made up of 18 amino acids. The CDR3 loop is CASSQGIQPGQVNQPQHF. As DNA, the CDR3 is TGCGCCAGCAGCCAAGGGATACAACCGGGACAGGTCAATCAGCCCCAGCATTTT.

Here the CDR3 reads CASATGTMNTEAFF. Here the CDR3 DNA reads TGCGCCAGCGCGACAGGGACGATGAACACTGAAGCTTTCTTT. V is TRBV5-1 and J is TRBJ1-1; 7 bases agree with TRBD1. Germline loops: CDR1 SGHRS, CDR2 YFSETQ. The CDR3 is 14 residues long. V dropped 7 bases and J dropped 0; count of bases not matched to a gene: 6.

The CDR3 DNA follows: TGTGCCAGCAGTGACGGGGGAGGCACCGGGGAGCTGTTTTTT. Amino acids: CASSDGGGTGELFF. The chain has TRBV6-1 and TRBJ2-2, with TRBD2 as a possible D gene (6 bases). The V end was cut by 3 bases, the J end by 4 bases, with 9 bases between. The CDR3 totals 14 residues. Germline values: CDR1 MNHNS, CDR2 SASEGT.

CDR3 amino acids: CAATSGRGGAADTQYF. As DNA, the CDR3 is TGTGCCGCGACTAGCGGGAGGGGAGGGGCGGCGGATACGCAGTATTTT. The rearrangement links TRBV19 to TRBJ2-3, with 14 bases aligning to TRBD2. V was clipped by 11 bases and J by 6 bases; unmatched bases: 13. The CDR3 is 16 residues long. Germline-derived CDR1 and CDR2 are LNHDA and SQIVND (reference sequence).

The chain has TRBV4-1 and TRBJ2-5; 8 bases fit TRBD2. From germline, CDR1 is MGHRA and CDR2 YSYEKL. The V segment lost 6 bases and the J segment 4 bases; nucleotides outside the gene matches: 7. The CDR3 runs 14 residues. CDR3 sequence: CASSQGLGLETQYF. CDR3 in DNA: TGCGCCAGCAGTCAGGGACTAGGTCTAGAGACCCAGTACTTC.

The rearrangement links TRBV11-3 to TRBJ2-1, with 7 bases matching TRBD2. Germline lookup yields CDR1 SGHNT and CDR2 YENEEA. The CDR3 covers 16 residues. With V trimmed by 3 bases and J by 7 bases, 12 bases remained unmatched. The CDR3 region is CASSFDLGGFPNEQFF. The CDR3 nucleotides read TGTGCCAGCAGCTTTGATCTCGGGGGGTTTCCTAATGAGCAGTTCTTC.

This clone showed up just a few times. This sequence joins TRBV11-1 and TRBJ1-1; no clear D. In germline, CDR1 is SGHAT, CDR2 FQDESV (reference sequence). This CDR3 region has 14 residues. V was cut by 3 bases and J by 2 bases, with 10 bases left in between. CDR3 sequence: CASSFRTGNTEAFF. DNA of the CDR3: TGTGCCAGCAGCTTTCGGACGGGAAACACTGAAGCTTTCTTT.

V and J are TRBV4-2 and TRBJ1-2; perhaps TRBD1 as D (5 bases). The germline CDR1 and CDR2 sequences are LGHNA and YNFKEQ. Trimming removed 5 bases from V and 4 bases from J, with 17 bases in between. The CDR3 extends over 15 amino acids. The CDR3 here is CASSEGGQGGYGYTF. The CDR3 DNA reads as TGTGCCAGCAGCGAAGGTGGGCAGGGAGGCTATGGCTACACCTTC.

The rearrangement links TRBV6-4 to TRBJ1-2; a weak D match, TRBD1 (6 bases). Germline CDR1 is MRHNA and CDR2 is SNTAGT. CDR3 length equals 13 residues. Deletions cut 3 bases from V and 8 bases from J, with 13 bases between. CDR3: CASSEGDGGGYTF. In nucleotides, the CDR3 is TGTGCCAGCAGTGAGGGGGATGGGGGCGGCTACACCTTC.

The chain recombines TRBV4-1 with TRBJ2-7; TRBD2 agrees at 11 bases. This CDR3 has 17 residues. Unmatched junction bases numbered 8, after V lost 3 bases and J lost 1 base. Germline V gene sequence: CDR1 MGHRA, CDR2 YSYEKL. CDR3: CASSHHSLAGGSYEQYF. The CDR3 DNA follows: TGCGCCAGCAGCCACCACAGTCTAGCGGGAGGTTCCTACGAGCAGTACTTC.

V usage is TRBV30 and J usage is TRBJ2-2; 14 bases agree with TRBD2. This CDR3 is built from 18 residues. Unmatched junction bases numbered 13, after V lost 3 bases and J lost 7 bases. Looked up from germline, CDR1 is GTSNPN and CDR2 is SVGIG (reference sequence). CDR3 DNA sequence: TGTGCCTGGAGCGCGCGACTAGCGGGGGGGACCAACGGCGGGGAGCTGTTTTTT. The encoded protein is CAWSARLAGGTNGGELFF. The whole variable domain, filled in from reference TRBV30 and TRBJ2-2, reads SQTIHQWPATLVQPVGSPLSLECTVEGTSNPNLYWYRQAAGRGLQLLFYSVGIGQISSEVPQNLSASRPQDRQFILSSKKLLLSDSGFYLCAWSARLAGGTNGGELFFGEGSRLTVL.

This clone has only one observation. CDR3 sequence: CASSLDSGGAVWFF. The DNA for the CDR3 is TGCGCCAGCAGCTTGGATAGCGGGGGGGCCGTCTGGTTCTTC. The chain employs TRBV5-1 and TRBJ2-1; 11 bases map to TRBD2. The CDR3 extends over 14 amino acids. V lost 0 bases to trimming and J lost 15 bases; unmatched junction nucleotides: 8. Per the germline V gene, CDR1 is SGHRS and CDR2 is YFSETQ.

This clone was observed a handful of times. The gene calls are TRBV9 and TRBJ1-3; D is unclear. CDR1 and CDR2 (germline): SGDLS, YYNGEE. V lost 4 bases and J 5 bases, leaving 13 bases between the germline ends. This CDR3 is 14 amino acids long. CDR3 in amino acids: CASSSDFDRNTIYF. The CDR3 DNA reads TGTGCCAGCAGCTCAGATTTTGATCGAAACACCATATATTTT.

The CDR3 DNA is TGTGCCAGCAGTGTCCCCGGGGGTGGCAAAAACATTCAGTACTTC. This translates into CASSVPGGGKNIQYF. The V and J genes are TRBV28 and TRBJ2-4; the D gene is possibly TRBD2 (6 bases). Trimming cost V 5 bases and J 3 bases, with 14 bases left between them. Germline V gene data show CDR1 as MDHEN and CDR2 as SYDVKM. The CDR3 has 15 residues.

This clone showed up just once. The V gene is TRBV4-1, the J gene TRBJ1-2; the D gene is possibly TRBD1 (5 bases). V was cut by 6 bases and J by 4 bases, with 18 bases left in between. This CDR3 contains 15 residues. Looked up from germline, CDR1 is MGHRA and CDR2 is YSYEKL. The CDR3 spells CASRESVGGGYGYTF. The DNA of the CDR3 is TGCGCCAGCAGAGAAAGTGTGGGGGGTGGCTATGGCTACACCTTC.

The gene calls are TRBV2 and TRBJ2-3; TRBD1 agrees at 8 bases. V lost 6 bases and J lost 5; bases outside the gene matches: 1. The CDR3 is 12 residues long. Germline CDR1 reads SNHLY; CDR2 reads FYNNEI. In nucleotides, the CDR3 is TGTGCCAGCAGAGACAGGGGAGATACGCAGTATTTT. Encoded protein: CASRDRGDTQYF.

The V gene is TRBV5-4, the J gene TRBJ1-6; weak D call: TRBD1 (6 bases). The CDR3 runs to 16 residues. Germline CDR1 SGHNT, CDR2 YYREEE (reference sequence). Trimming shortened V by 3 bases and J by 8 bases, and 18 bases separated the two germline ends. This CDR3 is CASSSIKTGWDSPLHF. The CDR3 DNA follows: TGTGCCAGCAGCTCGATAAAAACAGGGTGGGATTCACCCCTCCACTTT.

This clone was observed a few times. V is TRBV6-5 and J is TRBJ2-3, with D possibly being TRBD1 (6 bases). CDR3 size: 15 residues. Trimming took off 6 bases at V and 0 bases at J, with 13 bases between the two ends. Germline assignment: CDR1 MNHEY and CDR2 SVGAGI. The CDR3 DNA reads TGTGCCAGCAGGTCGACAGGAGCTAGCACAGATACGCAGTATTTT. It is translated as CASRSTGASTDTQYF.

This sequence joins TRBV11-2 and TRBJ2-1, with D possibly TRBD2 on 5 matching bases. CDR1 SGHAT and CDR2 FQNNGV come from the germline V gene. V was pared by 6 bases and J by 7 bases, with 19 bases between. The CDR3 runs 15 residues. The CDR3 sequence is CASRKAGISPNEQFF. For the CDR3, the DNA is TGTGCCAGCAGGAAAGCCGGGATATCCCCAAATGAGCAGTTCTTC.

The CDR3 DNA reads TGTGCCAGCAGACTAACAGGGGGGCGAAAACTGTTTTTT. Encoded protein: CASRLTGGRKLFF. The V call is TRBV28, the J call TRBJ1-4; 8 bases are shared with TRBD1. Germline V lookup: CDR1 MDHEN, CDR2 SYDVKM. Germline trimming cut 6 bases from V and 10 bases from J; bases unmatched to any gene: 7. This CDR3 spans 13 amino acids.

This chain joins TRBV5-6 and TRBJ1-2, with 7 nucleotides matching TRBD1. The junction had 15 bases not matched to a gene; V was cut back by 4 bases and J by 3 bases. The CDR3 runs 17 residues. Per the germline V gene, CDR1 is SGHDT and CDR2 is YYEEEE. Written as DNA, the CDR3 is TGTGCCAGCAGCCGTCTTGGGGGACAGACCTTCGACTATGGCTACACCTTC. It encodes CASSRLGGQTFDYGYTF.

V usage is TRBV7-2 and J usage is TRBJ2-7; D may be TRBD2 (5 bases). The V and J ends lost 1 base and 3 bases respectively, with 10 bases between them. The CDR3 has 14 residues. Germline values: CDR1 SGHTA, CDR2 FQGNSA. CDR3 sequence: CASSLVAGSYEQYF. Written as DNA, the CDR3 is TGTGCCAGCAGCTTAGTCGCGGGCAGCTACGAGCAGTACTTC.

By proportion, this clone is medium-sized (0.01 to 0.1%). The chain employs TRBV4-3 and TRBJ2-7; D gene uncertain. Trimming stripped 0 bases from V and 4 bases from J, with 10 bases between. Germline V gene sequence: CDR1 LGHNA, CDR2 YSLEER. CDR3 length: 14 amino acids. The DNA for the CDR3 is TGCGCCAGCAGCCAAGAGAGGTTTGGGTACGAGCAGTACTTC. Translation gives CASSQERFGYEQYF.